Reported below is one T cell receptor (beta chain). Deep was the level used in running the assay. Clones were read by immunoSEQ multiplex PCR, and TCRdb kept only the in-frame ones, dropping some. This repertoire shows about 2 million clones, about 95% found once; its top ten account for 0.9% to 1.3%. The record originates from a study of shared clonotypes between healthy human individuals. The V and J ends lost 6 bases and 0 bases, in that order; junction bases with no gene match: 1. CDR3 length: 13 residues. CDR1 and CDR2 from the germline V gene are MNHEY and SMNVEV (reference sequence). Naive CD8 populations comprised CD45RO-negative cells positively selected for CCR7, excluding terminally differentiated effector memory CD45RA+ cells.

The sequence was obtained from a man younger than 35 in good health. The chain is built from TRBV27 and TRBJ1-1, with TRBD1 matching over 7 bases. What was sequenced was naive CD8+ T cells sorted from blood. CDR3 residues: CASSGTVNTEAFF. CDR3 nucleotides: TGTGCCAGCAGCGGGACAGTGAACACTGAAGCTTTCTTT.